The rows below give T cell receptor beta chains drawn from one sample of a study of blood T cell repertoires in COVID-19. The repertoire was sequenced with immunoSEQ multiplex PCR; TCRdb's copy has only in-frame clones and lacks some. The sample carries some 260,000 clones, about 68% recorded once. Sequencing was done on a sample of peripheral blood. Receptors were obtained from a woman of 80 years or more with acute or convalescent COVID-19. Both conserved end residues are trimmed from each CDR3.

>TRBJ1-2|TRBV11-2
ASSPVWGDRPAYGYT
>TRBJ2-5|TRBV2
ASSGGTSLETQY
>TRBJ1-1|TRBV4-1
ASSQGYRVFDTEAF
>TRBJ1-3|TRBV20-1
SASSGTGSRNTIY
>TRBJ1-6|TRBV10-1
ASSTTFGQVNSPLH
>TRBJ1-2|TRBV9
ASSPSDRNYGYT
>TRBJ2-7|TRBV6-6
ASTRAGYEQY
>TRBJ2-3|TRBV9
ASSVGVANADTQY
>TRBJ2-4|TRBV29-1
SVEDGTSLAKNIQY
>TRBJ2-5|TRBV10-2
ASRAGGYQETQY
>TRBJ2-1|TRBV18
ASSLSVPFSYYYNEQF
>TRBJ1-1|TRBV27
ASSLTGQGASTEAF
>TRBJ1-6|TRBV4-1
ASSQPGQGRYNSPLH
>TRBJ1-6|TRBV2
ATKLSPGGSPLH
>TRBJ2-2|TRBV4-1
ASSQVTSGGELF
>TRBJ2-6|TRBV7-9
ASSYRGGVGGANVLT
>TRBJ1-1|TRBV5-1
ASSSDRSEAF
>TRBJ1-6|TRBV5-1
ASRGTELQNSPLH
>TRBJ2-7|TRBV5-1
ASSPGAGTGKYEQY
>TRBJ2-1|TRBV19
ASSIRLAGGLSYNEQF
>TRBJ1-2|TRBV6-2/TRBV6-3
ASSTGTANYGYT
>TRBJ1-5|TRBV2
ASSDSFGRGSNQPQH
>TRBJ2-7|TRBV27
ASSARGVLPEQY
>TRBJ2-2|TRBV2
ASSSENTGELF
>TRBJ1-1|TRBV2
ASSEAGQTVSSAF
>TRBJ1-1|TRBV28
ASSLQLTEAF
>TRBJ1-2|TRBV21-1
ASSKARTLREGGYT
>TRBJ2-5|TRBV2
ASSPTGLAAETQY
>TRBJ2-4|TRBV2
ASRPGQAWGIQY
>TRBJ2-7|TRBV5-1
ASSLAEGLREQY
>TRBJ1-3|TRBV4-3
ASSQGSQGGGNTIY
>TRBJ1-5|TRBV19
ASSNKGQYSNQPQH
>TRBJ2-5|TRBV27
ASRPGAGQETQY
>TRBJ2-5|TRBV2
ASSRGLPQETQY
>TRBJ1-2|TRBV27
ASNPAGANYGYT
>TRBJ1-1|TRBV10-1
ASSPNRGRNTEAF
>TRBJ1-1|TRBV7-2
ASSLGPGQGTEAF
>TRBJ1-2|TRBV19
ASTDRDSVSRGYT
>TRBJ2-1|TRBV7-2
ASSLRTSNYQF
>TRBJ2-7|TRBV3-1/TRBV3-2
ASSQDRVFGDEQY
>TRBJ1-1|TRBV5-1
ASSPNRVTEAF
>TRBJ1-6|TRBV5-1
ASSATGQGSYNSPLH
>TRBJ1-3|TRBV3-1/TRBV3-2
ASSQGASGNTIY
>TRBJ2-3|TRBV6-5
ASSWDPGQKTDTQY
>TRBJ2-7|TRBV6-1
ASSDGGTRYEQY
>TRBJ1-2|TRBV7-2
ASRRGEGGYGYT
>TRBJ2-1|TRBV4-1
ASSLTSGYYNEQF
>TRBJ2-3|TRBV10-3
AISESGLAGARAVQY
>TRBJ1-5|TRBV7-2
ASSSGHSNQPQH
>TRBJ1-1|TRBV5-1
ASSLFDGGGYLLNTEAF
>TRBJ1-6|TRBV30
AWSVDRGYNSPLH
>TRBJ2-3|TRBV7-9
ASSFTSGRPSDTQY
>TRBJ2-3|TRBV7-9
ASSPGLAGGPGDTQY
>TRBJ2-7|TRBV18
ASSPSRGGVYEQY
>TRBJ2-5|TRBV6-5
ASRNTGGETQY